In this sample, the clone carrying this T cell receptor (beta chain) turned up once. Profiled with immunoSEQ multiplex PCR; TCRdb holds only in-frame clones, not every one. Among roughly 20,000 clones listed, approximately 80% were seen once. The source of the sample is a study of OX40 agonist ivuxolimab in advanced cancers. Study details: In this cohort, patients received ivuxolimab, an agonistic anti-OX40 (CD134) antibody.

The CDR3 is 13 residues long. V lost 8 bases and J lost 7, with 17 bases in between. Germline lookup yields CDR1 MNHEY and CDR2 SVGAGI. The chain combines TRBV6-5 with TRBJ1-2; the D gene is possibly TRBD1 (6 bases). The sequenced sample was CD4+ or CD8+ T cells sorted from blood, obtained in a trial of the OX40 agonist ivuxolimab. The TCR was taken from an adult with an advanced solid tumor such as melanoma, head and neck, liver or kidney cancer. The CDR3 sequence is CASRAEQGSGYTF. The CDR3 DNA follows: TGTGCCAGCCGGGCCGAACAGGGAAGTGGCTACACCTTC.